This T cell receptor beta chain was identified during a study of T cells in Graves' hyperthyroidism and ophthalmopathy. TCR beta CDR3 region amplification was performed from RNA transcripts. RT-PCR in the first round (using the HTBI primer set) targeted the TCR CDR3. TCRdb re-called the multiplex PCR reads through MiXCR, storing one row per CDR3 protein. The profile covers about 640,000 distinct CDR3 sequences, with roughly 15% appearing a single time and about an eighth taken by the ten largest. As concerns this clonotype: No antigen is known for it.

The study's findings and limits: Blood samples included most of the expanded thyroid clonotypes exceeding 0.001. Ophthalmopathy was distinguished from stable hyperthyroidism by 13 V-J signatures.

The length of the CDR3 is 16 residues. V gave up 5 bases and J gave up 0 bases, with 17 bases separating them. CDR1 is SEHNR, CDR2 FQNEAQ, per germline (reference sequence). This chain joins TRBV7-9 and TRBJ2-7; D not resolved. Material: blood. This receptor was taken from a woman aged 45-65 years with Graves' ophthalmopathy. This CDR3 reads CASSPPVTVSSYEQYF. The CDR3 region has the DNA TGTGCCAGCAGCCCCCCGGTAACAGTAAGCTCCTACGAGCAGTACTTC.